Included here is one T cell receptor beta chain sequence, with context. Looked up from germline, CDR1 is GTSNPN and CDR2 is SVGIG (reference sequence). With 1 base removed from V and 1 base from J, the gap between germline ends came to 7 bases. CDR3 length: 13 residues. The sample is drawn from a study of OX40 agonist ivuxolimab in advanced cancers. As for the study in general: Ivuxolimab was administered intravenously to patients at 0.01 to 10 mg/kg every 2 weeks.

Assay used: immunoSEQ multiplex PCR; TCRdb lists only in-frame clones, some missing. The sample shows roughly 46,000 clones, 82% of them seen only once. The clonotype originates from an adult with an advanced solid tumor such as melanoma, head and neck, liver or kidney cancer. This chain joins TRBV30 and TRBJ1-2, with D uncertain. The sample here was CD4+ or CD8+ T cells sorted from blood, taken in a trial of the OX40 agonist ivuxolimab. The CDR3 sequence: CAWSETNNYGYTF. The CDR3 nucleotides are TGTGCCTGGAGTGAAACCAATAACTATGGCTACACCTTC.